This T cell receptor beta chain was captured by sequencing in a study of blood T cell repertoires in COVID-19. Study background: The study drew acute and convalescent COVID-19 samples from the United States, Italy and Spain.

Recruits, aged about 18 to 100 years, lived in around 24 US areas. All recovered Cohort 3 donors got two negative PCRs, got clearance, or saw symptom resolution. Sequencing was performed with immunoSEQ multiplex PCR; in TCRdb, only in-frame clones are kept and a portion is missing. The sample includes roughly 41,000 clones, about 85% of them seen just once. V was clipped by 2 bases and J by 5 bases, with 12 bases between them. This CDR3 is 14 amino acids long. Germline V gene data show CDR1 as MNHEY and CDR2 as SVGAGI. Input material: PBMCs or T cells enriched from blood (not recorded which). The TCR was taken from a woman in her forties or fifties who had recovered from COVID-19. The chain joins TRBV6-5 to TRBJ2-5; D possibly corresponds to TRBD2 (6 bases). The CDR3 reads CASSYDAGRETQYF. The CDR3 bases are TGTGCCAGCAGTTACGATGCGGGGAGGGAGACCCAGTACTTC.